Below, 9 T cell receptor beta chains from the same sample are listed, as sequenced in a study of blood T cell repertoires in COVID-19. Produced via immunoSEQ multiplex PCR; TCRdb's table is partial and in-frame only. The table lists around 260,000 clones, around nine tenths of them singletons. Sequencing was done on a sample of PBMCs or T cells enriched from blood (not recorded which). These receptors came from a woman aged 25 to 45 who had recovered from COVID-19.

J is TRBJ1-1 and V is TRBV9, with TRBD1 as a possible D gene (5 bases). This CDR3 is built from 14 residues. Between the trimmed V and J ends, which lost 1 base and 4 bases, there was a span of 11 bases. In germline, CDR1 is SGDLS, CDR2 YYNGEE. DNA for the CDR3: TGTGCCAGCAGCGTACGACAGAGTAGCACTGAAGCTTTCTTT. Protein sequence: CASSVRQSSTEAFF. The whole variable domain, remainder taken from reference TRBV9 and TRBJ1-1, is DSGVTQTPKHLITATGQRVTLRCSPRSGDLSVYWYQQSLDQGLQFLIQYYNGEERAKGNILERFSAQQFPDLHSELNLSSLELGDSALYFCASSVRQSSTEAFFGQGTRLTVV.

The CDR3 DNA reads as TGTGCCAGCGAGAAACAGGCGGGGGGCTACACCTTC. The encoded protein is CASEKQAGGYTF. This chain connects TRBV28 to TRBJ1-2, with D tentatively TRBD1 (5 bases). The CDR3 totals 12 residues. Looked up from germline, CDR1 is MDHEN and CDR2 is SYDVKM. V lost 8 bases, J lost 8 bases, and 15 bases lay in between.

V is TRBV7-2 and J is TRBJ2-7; D not resolved. Trimming removed 5 bases at V and 4 bases at J, with 9 bases between. The CDR3 covers 12 residues. Germline-derived CDR1 and CDR2 are SGHTA and FQGNSA. CDR3 amino acids: CASSANSYEQYF. The DNA for the CDR3 is TGTGCCAGCAGCGCAAACAGTTACGAGCAGTACTTC.

The chain couples TRBV4-2 to TRBJ2-2, with 7 positions matching TRBD1. The J segment lost 3 bases and the V segment lost 3 bases, leaving 7 bases of the junction unmatched. Germline V gives CDR1 LGHNA, CDR2 YNFKEQ. This CDR3 is built from 16 residues. CDR3 DNA sequence: TGTGCCAGCAGCCATGGACGACAGGGTGACACCGGGGAGCTGTTTTTT. This sequence encodes CASSHGRQGDTGELFF.

CDR3 sequence reads: CAWSVSGRPGDTQYF. CDR3 nucleotides: TGTGCCTGGAGTGTAAGCGGGAGGCCTGGGGATACGCAGTATTTT. The V and J genes are TRBV30 and TRBJ2-3; TRBD2 agrees at 9 bases. Germline CDR1 and CDR2: GTSNPN and SVGIG (reference sequence). CDR3 length: 15 amino acids. Trimming cost V 0 bases and J 6 bases; bases outside gene matches: 7.

The chain joins TRBV30 to TRBJ1-3; D possibly corresponds to TRBD1 (5 bases). CDR3 length: 18 residues. Trimming removed 1 base at V and 0 bases at J, with 19 bases between. Germline V CDR1 and CDR2: GTSNPN, SVGIG (reference sequence). CDR3 bases: TGTGCCTGGAGTGGGGGCTTGCTGAGCTATTCCTCTGGAAACACCATATATTTT. Translated, it gives CAWSGGLLSYSSGNTIYF.

This chain links TRBV27 with TRBJ2-5; no clear D. V was shortened by 2 bases and J by 0 bases, with 10 bases between the two germline ends. The CDR3 totals 15 residues. Germline assignment: CDR1 MNHEY and CDR2 SMNVEV (reference sequence). Here the CDR3 reads CASSLGGRYQETQYF. CDR3 coding DNA: TGTGCCAGCAGTTTAGGCGGAAGATACCAAGAGACCCAGTACTTC.

This chain links TRBV5-8 with TRBJ2-7, with a tentative D call TRBD2 (6 bases). V was shortened by 0 bases and J by 6 bases, with 16 bases between the two germline ends. This CDR3 region has 15 residues. Germline CDR1 SGHTS, CDR2 YDEGEE. CDR3 residues: CASSLVTGGRGEQYF. In nucleotides, the CDR3 is TGTGCCAGCAGCTTGGTGACCGGGGGTCGGGGCGAGCAGTACTTC. The full variable domain, rest sourced from reference TRBV5-8 and TRBJ2-7, is EAGVTQSPTHLIKTRGQQATLRCSPISGHTSVYWYQQALGLGLQFLLWYDEGEERNRGNFPPRFSGRQFPNYSSELNVNALELEDSALYLCASSLVTGGRGEQYFGPGTRLTVT.

The chain recombines TRBV5-4 with TRBJ2-3; 7 bases match TRBD2. The junction had 2 bases not matched to a gene; V was cut back by 0 bases and J by 1 base. Germline values: CDR1 SGHNT, CDR2 YYREEE (reference sequence). This CDR3 spans 15 amino acids. DNA for the CDR3: TGTGCCAGCAGCTTGGGGGGAGGGGGCACAGATACGCAGTATTTT. This gives the protein CASSLGGGGTDTQYF.